These T cell receptor beta chains were read from a single sample in a study of shared clonotypes between healthy human individuals. Assay: immunoSEQ multiplex PCR; the TCRdb copy retains only in-frame clones and omits some. The table has about 700,000 clones, approximately 79% seen once. The specimen was memory CD4+ T cells sorted from blood. The receptor set was obtained from a woman younger than 45 in good health. Each CDR3 is given with its conserved first and last residue. Fields, in order: D gene, J gene, clone size, V gene, CDR3 DNA, CDR3 protein. A D gene is named only where the DNA matches it firmly. Size is stated for part of the rows, as once, few or many counts, or as a class when the clone is expanded.

TRBD2 | TRBJ2-3 | . | TRBV29-1 | TGCAGCGCGGCGGGGACTAGCGACATCCGTGGTACGCAGTATTTT | CSAAGTSDIRGTQYF
. | TRBJ2-3 | once | TRBV7-2 | TGTGCCAGCAGCTCCCCTACAAACAGGGAATTAACGCAGTATTTT | CASSSPTNRELTQYF
. | TRBJ2-1 | . | TRBV5-1 | TGCGCCAGCAGCGGATCTACTGGGGCCTACAATGAGCAGTTCTTC | CASSGSTGAYNEQFF
. | TRBJ2-5 | . | TRBV11-2 | TGTGCCAGTGAACAGGCGACCCAAGAGACCCAGTACTTC | CASEQATQETQYF
. | TRBJ2-3 | few | TRBV13 | TGTGCCAGCAGCTTAAACGCCCATACGCAGTATTTT | CASSLNAHTQYF
. | TRBJ2-5 | . | TRBV5-4 | TGTGCCAGCAGCCCCGGGCAGGGGAAAGAGACCCAGTACTTC | CASSPGQGKETQYF
TRBD2 | TRBJ2-3 | few | TRBV2 | TGTGCCAGCAGTGAGAGAGCGGGAGGCCCAGATACGCAGTATTTT | CASSERAGGPDTQYF
TRBD2 | TRBJ2-2 | once | TRBV18 | TGTGCCAGCTCACGGGGTCCTAGCGGGGAGCTGAACACCGGGGAGCTGTTTTTT | CASSRGPSGELNTGELFF
. | TRBJ2-3 | . | TRBV7-9 | TGTGCCAGCAGCGCCAAGGGGGGGCTTTATAGCACAGATACGCAGTATTTT | CASSAKGGLYSTDTQYF
. | TRBJ1-2 | once | TRBV28 | TGTGCCAGCAGTTCACCCCACTATGGCTACACCTTC | CASSSPHYGYTF
. | TRBJ2-2 | . | TRBV7-9 | TGTGCCAGCAGCTTAACTGGGAACACCGGGGAGCTGTTTTTT | CASSLTGNTGELFF
. | TRBJ2-5 | . | TRBV6-1 | TGTGCCAGCAGAACAGACGGGGAGACCCAGTACTTC | CASRTDGETQYF
. | TRBJ2-7 | . | TRBV28 | TGTGCCAGCAGTTCCACCATCAAAGTAGTGCGGACCTCCTACGAGCAGTACTTC | CASSSTIKVVRTSYEQYF
. | TRBJ2-1 | many | TRBV11-2 | TGTGCCAGCAGCTTAGGGCTGACGGGGAATGAGCAGTTCTTC | CASSLGLTGNEQFF
TRBD2 | TRBJ2-3 | . | TRBV18 | TGTGCCAGCTCACCCCGGGGTAGCGGGAGTTCAGATACGCAGTATTTT | CASSPRGSGSSDTQYF
TRBD1 | TRBJ1-5 | . | TRBV19 | TGTGCCAGTAGTAGGACAGGGGAAGGAGGGCAGCCCCAGCATTTT | CASSRTGEGGQPQHF
. | TRBJ2-3 | . | TRBV19 | TGTGCCACTCCCCAGCGTTTTGGAGATACGCAGTATTTT | CATPQRFGDTQYF
TRBD2 | TRBJ2-5 | . | TRBV27 | TGTGCCAGCAGCCCACGACGCTCCGGGACTAGCGGGAGGGGGATAGAGACCCAGTACTTC | CASSPRRSGTSGRGIETQYF
TRBD2 | TRBJ2-1 | . | TRBV25-1 | TGTGCCAGCAGTGACCAAGCGGCTAGCGGGAGGTCTACTGAGCAGTTCTTC | CASSDQAASGRSTEQFF
TRBD2 | TRBJ2-1 | . | TRBV2 | TGTGCCAGCAGTTTGGGGGGGACTAGCGTGAGTAATGAGCAGTTCTTC | CASSLGGTSVSNEQFF
TRBD1 | TRBJ2-7 | . | TRBV29-1 | TGCAGCGTTAGGACAGGGAGTTCCTACGAGCAGTACTTC | CSVRTGSSYEQYF
. | TRBJ1-2 | . | TRBV30 | TGTGCCTGGAGTGACATGGTTTTGGACACCTTC | CAWSDMVLDTF
. | TRBJ2-5 | few | TRBV18 | TGTGCCAGCTCACCTGGTAGGGACATAGAGACCCAGTACTTC | CASSPGRDIETQYF
. | TRBJ2-3 | once | TRBV9 | TGTGCCAGCAGCGTGGGCGGGGGCCTCGGAACGCAGTATTTT | CASSVGGGLGTQYF
TRBD1 | TRBJ2-2 | . | TRBV30 | TGTGCCAACTCCGGGACAGGAAACACCGGGGAGCTGTTTTTT | CANSGTGNTGELFF
TRBD2 | TRBJ2-7 | once | TRBV7-9 | TGTGCCAGCAGCTCCTGGACTAGCTTAGCCCACGAGCAGTACTTC | CASSSWTSLAHEQYF
TRBD1 | TRBJ2-3 | . | TRBV7-9 | TGTGCCAGCAGCTTAACGGCAGGGGGTAGGGATACGCAGTATTTT | CASSLTAGGRDTQYF
TRBD1 | TRBJ2-3 | . | TRBV7-3 | TGTGCCAGCAGACCTGGGACAGGGAGCACAGATACGCAGTATTTT | CASRPGTGSTDTQYF
TRBD1 | TRBJ2-2 | . | TRBV18 | TGTGCCAGCTCACCACGGCAGGGGGCCACCGGGGAGCTGTTTTTT | CASSPRQGATGELFF
. | TRBJ2-2 | . | TRBV5-1 | TGCGCCAGCAATATTGCACGCGGTTTTACCGGGGAGCTGTTTTTT | CASNIARGFTGELFF
TRBD2 | TRBJ2-3 | few | TRBV5-1 | TGCGCCAGCAGAGCGGGGGCTAGCACAGATACGCAGTATTTT | CASRAGASTDTQYF
. | TRBJ2-3 | few | TRBV2 | TGTGCCAGGAGGGGATTGGAACTAGATCCGGATACGCAGTATTTT | CARRGLELDPDTQYF
. | TRBJ2-1 | . | TRBV5-1 | TGCGCCAGCAGCGGAGGGGGGACTAACAGAAATGAGCAGTTCTTC | CASSGGGTNRNEQFF
. | TRBJ2-7 | once | TRBV5-3 | TGTGCCAGAAGCTTTGTCCAGACACTGTCCTACGAGCAGTACTTC | CARSFVQTLSYEQYF
TRBD1 | TRBJ1-5 | . | TRBV28 | TGTGCCAGCAGTTTAGGTGCCGGGACAGCCGATCAGCCCCAGCATTTT | CASSLGAGTADQPQHF
TRBD1 | TRBJ1-2 | . | TRBV7-9 | TGTGCCAGCAGCCCAGTGGGGGGACAGGGTCTCTATGGCTACACCTTC | CASSPVGGQGLYGYTF
. | TRBJ1-3 | . | TRBV18 | TGTGCCAGCTCACCGCTGGGGGTTACCTCTGGAAACACCATATATTTT | CASSPLGVTSGNTIYF
TRBD2 | TRBJ2-1 | . | TRBV7-9 | TGTGCCAGCAGCCGGACAGGTGGTAGCGGGAGGTACAATGAGCAGTTCTTC | CASSRTGGSGRYNEQFF
. | TRBJ2-3 | few | TRBV5-1 | TGCGCCAGCAGCTTGGGGACAGAGCAAGATACGCAGTATTTT | CASSLGTEQDTQYF
. | TRBJ1-2 | few | TRBV15 | TGTGCCACCAGCAGCTCCCGGAGCCTTACCCGGGGCTACACCTTC | CATSSSRSLTRGYTF
. | TRBJ2-1 | . | TRBV9 | TGTGCCAGCAGCTCCAGTCCCCCACCGAGCTCCTACAATGAGCAGTTCTTC | CASSSSPPPSSYNEQFF
. | TRBJ1-4 | . | TRBV30 | TGTGCCCTTTTACAACCTCCAACTAATGAAAAACTGTTTTTT | CALLQPPTNEKLFF
TRBD1 | TRBJ1-4 | . | TRBV28 | TGTGCCAGCAGTTTAAAGGGGGCTGGTGAAAAACTGTTTTTT | CASSLKGAGEKLFF
. | TRBJ1-5 | . | TRBV20-1 | TGCAGTGCTACGAAAGGTCAGCCCCAGCATTTT | CSATKGQPQHF
TRBD2 | TRBJ2-1 | few | TRBV4-1 | TGCGCCAGCAGCCAAGATCGTGTACGGGACTACTACAATGAGCAGTTCTTC | CASSQDRVRDYYNEQFF
. | TRBJ1-2 | many | TRBV14 | TGTGCCAGCAGCCACCAAGACCCAGGGCGGCGTGGCTACACCTTC | CASSHQDPGRRGYTF
. | TRBJ1-1 | . | TRBV4-1 | TGCGCCAGCAGCCAGCCACAGGGTTGGACTGAAGCTTTCTTT | CASSQPQGWTEAFF
TRBD2 | TRBJ2-2 | many | TRBV5-1 | TGCGCCAGCAGCACAAGCGGGAGTGACGGGGAGCTGTTTTTT | CASSTSGSDGELFF
. | TRBJ2-3 | . | TRBV29-1 | TGCAGCGTTGGAAGGCCGGGAGTGGGCACGAGGGGCACAGATACGCAGTATTTT | CSVGRPGVGTRGTDTQYF
. | TRBJ1-5 | . | TRBV9 | TGTGCCAGCAGCGTAGACGATACGTATCAGCCCCAGCATTTT | CASSVDDTYQPQHF
. | TRBJ1-4 | . | TRBV28 | TGTGCCAGCAGTGCGGTCCTCAATGAAAAACTGTTTTTT | CASSAVLNEKLFF
TRBD2 | TRBJ2-5 | . | TRBV5-1 | TGCGCCAGCAGCTTGGGATCCCTAGCGGATGAGACCCAGTACTTC | CASSLGSLADETQYF
TRBD2 | TRBJ2-1 | . | TRBV25-1 | TGTGCCAACAGTGAACCTAGCGGGAGTAATGAGCAGTTCTTC | CANSEPSGSNEQFF